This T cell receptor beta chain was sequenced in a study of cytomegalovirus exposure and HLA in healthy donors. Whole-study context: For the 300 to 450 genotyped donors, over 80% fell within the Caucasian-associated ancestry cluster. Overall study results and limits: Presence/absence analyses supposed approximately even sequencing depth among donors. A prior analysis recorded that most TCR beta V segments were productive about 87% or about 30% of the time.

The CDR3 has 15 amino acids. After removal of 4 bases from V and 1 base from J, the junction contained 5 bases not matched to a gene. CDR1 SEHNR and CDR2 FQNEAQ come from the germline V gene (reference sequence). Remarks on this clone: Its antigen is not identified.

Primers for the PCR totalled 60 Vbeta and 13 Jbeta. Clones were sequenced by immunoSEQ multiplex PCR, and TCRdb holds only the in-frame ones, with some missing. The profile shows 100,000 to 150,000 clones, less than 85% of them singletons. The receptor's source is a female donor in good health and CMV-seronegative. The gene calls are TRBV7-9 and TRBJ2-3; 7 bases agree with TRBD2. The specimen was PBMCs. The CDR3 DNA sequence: TGTGCCAGCAGCTCGCGGGAGTTACGCACAGATACGCAGTATTTT. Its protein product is CASSSRELRTDTQYF.